This T cell receptor (beta chain) was sequenced for a study of T cell repertoires in cytomegalovirus infection. Study at large: Indicated by public TCR beta signatures were CMV infection and matching HLA type. Regarding the study as a whole: The response measured ex vivo was dominated by TCR beta clonotypes (HLA-C-restricted and CMV-specific).

Comment on this clonotype: Its antigen is currently unknown.

TCRdb ran MiXCR on the reads and lists one entry per CDR3 protein. The sample lists around 100,000 distinct CDR3 sequences, around 45% occurring once. Losses at the gene ends were 7 bases for V and 0 bases for J; bases not matched to a gene: 18. Germline lookup yields CDR1 SNHLY and CDR2 FYNNEI. CDR3 length equals 18 residues. This sequence was found in a human donor in good health (CMV status not recorded). Some clones in this sample may be carry-over from other donors' samples. The sequencing here drew on CD8+ T cells from cultured PBMCs, taken from culture after CMV antigen stimulation. V gene TRBV2 combines with J gene TRBJ2-7, with 7 bases aligning to TRBD1. The CDR3 bases are TGTGCCAGCACTTTACTTTTAAGGGGGCAGGGTGGCTCCTACGAGCAGTACTTC. Translation: CASTLLLRGQGGSYEQYF.